The clone carrying this T cell receptor (beta chain) was detected a few times. Its antigen remains unidentified. This entry is derived from a study of follicular helper T cells after annual influenza vaccination. Study-wide findings and caveats: Successive annual vaccinations recalled a recurrent oligoclonal ICOS+CD38+ cTfh response with influenza-specific clonotypes. Day 7 ICOS+CD38+ clones were most often found later in ICOS-CD38- cTfh cells.

Germline V CDR1 and CDR2: MNHEY, SMNVEV (reference sequence). CDR3 length equals 12 residues. V dropped 3 bases and J dropped 7 bases, with 7 bases sitting between them. Method: immunoSEQ multiplex PCR; TCRdb's copy keeps in-frame clones and lacks some. This table holds roughly 5,700 clones, around 82% found once. The time point was: 2015-2016 season, 7 days after influenza vaccination. Donors were community-dwelling with no influenza vaccine in the prior 6 months. Cells are cTfh (non-naive CD4+CXCR5+PD-1+), split by ICOS and CD38 into double-positive or double-negative. Here the sequenced sample was CXCR5+ CD38- circulating T follicular helper cells from blood, taken 7 days after influenza vaccination. Subset in this sample: circulating Tfh, non-naive CD4+CXCR5+PD-1+ (ICOS+CD38+ or ICOS-CD38-). V usage is TRBV27 and J usage is TRBJ1-5; D is unresolved. The TCR was taken from an adult who received the influenza vaccine. The CDR3 region is CASSFLDQPQHF. The CDR3 nucleotides read TGTGCCAGCAGTTTCCTGGACCAGCCCCAGCATTTT.